The 27 T cell receptor beta chains below all came from one sample that was sequenced in a study of blood T cell repertoires in COVID-19. Profiling relied on immunoSEQ multiplex PCR, and the TCRdb table lists in-frame clones only, not all of them. This repertoire shows over 85,000 clones, around four fifths found once; its top ten account for almost 3.5%. The sequenced sample was peripheral blood. The receptors stem from a man aged 50-59 years with acute or convalescent COVID-19.

This chain joins TRBV5-1 and TRBJ1-4; D is possibly TRBD1 (5 bases). Germline V lookup: CDR1 SGHRS, CDR2 YFSETQ. The CDR3 totals 15 residues. Between the trimmed V and J ends, which lost 4 bases and 4 bases, there was a span of 14 bases. Written as DNA, the CDR3 is TGCGCCAGCAGCCCCCGGGCGGGGGTTAATGAAAAACTGTTTTTT. This codes for CASSPRAGVNEKLFF. The full variable domain, in which reference TRBV5-1 and TRBJ1-4 provide the parts outside the CDR3, is KAGVTQTPRYLIKTRGQQVTLSCSPISGHRSVSWYQQTPGQGLQFLFEYFSETQRNKGNFPGRFSGRQFSNSRSEMNVSTLELGDSALYLCASSPRAGVNEKLFFGSGTQLSVL.

This clone appeared a single time. This chain connects TRBV6-2 or TRBV6-3 to TRBJ1-1; 7 nucleotides align to TRBD1. This CDR3 is built from 13 residues. In germline, CDR1 is MNHEY, CDR2 SVGEGT. The V segment lost 0 bases and the J segment 5 bases; nucleotides outside the gene matches: 0. CDR3 sequence reads: CASSYSTGTEAFF. CDR3 DNA sequence: TGTGCCAGCAGTTACTCGACAGGGACTGAAGCTTTCTTT.

This clone was found once. The V call is TRBV7-9, the J call TRBJ2-1; 9 bases line up with TRBD2. J gave up 2 bases and V 1 base, and 6 bases lay outside the gene matches. CDR1 and CDR2 (germline): SEHNR, FQNEAQ (reference sequence). CDR3 length: 17 amino acids. The CDR3 sequence: CASSLEGASGTYNEQFF. The CDR3 nucleotides are TGTGCCAGCAGCTTAGAGGGGGCTAGCGGGACCTACAATGAGCAGTTCTTC.

This chain connects TRBV6-1 to TRBJ2-7; D is undetermined. CDR1 MNHNS and CDR2 SASEGT come from the germline V gene. The CDR3 runs 14 residues. Trimming left V 2 bases short and J 1 base short, with 9 bases between. CDR3 loop: CASSELTESYEQYF. CDR3 bases: TGTGCCAGCAGTGAATTAACAGAATCCTACGAGCAGTACTTC.

The rearrangement joins TRBV4-3 to TRBJ2-7; TRBD1 agrees at 8 bases. Germline CDR1 and CDR2: LGHNA and YSLEER. Trimming took 1 base from V and 3 from J; bases not matched to a gene: 8. CDR3 length: 16 amino acids. This CDR3 is CASSQVGTGLNYEQYF. The DNA for the CDR3 is TGCGCCAGCAGCCAAGTGGGGACAGGCCTGAACTACGAGCAGTACTTC.

This chain joins TRBV2 and TRBJ2-3; tentatively, D is TRBD2 (5 bases). Trimming removed 5 bases at V and 2 bases at J, with 14 bases between. Germline-derived CDR1 and CDR2 are SNHLY and FYNNEI. The CDR3 loop spans 15 amino acids. The CDR3 sequence is CASSLETRDTDTQYF. CDR3 in DNA: TGTGCCAGCAGTTTAGAAACTAGAGACACAGATACGCAGTATTTT.

This clone was picked up one time. V is TRBV19 and J is TRBJ1-1; perhaps TRBD1 as D (6 bases). Per germline, CDR1 LNHDA and CDR2 SQIVND (reference sequence). The CDR3 is 14 residues long. Trimming took 5 bases from V and 5 from J, leaving 15 bases between them. In DNA form, the CDR3 reads TGTGCCAGTAGTCGTCACAGGGCGGATACTGAAGCTTTCTTT. Protein sequence: CASSRHRADTEAFF.

The chain combines TRBV30 with TRBJ2-5; TRBD1 agrees at 7 bases. The CDR3 runs 14 residues. Germline CDR1 GTSNPN, CDR2 SVGIG (reference sequence). Trimming at V came to 3 bases and at J to 6 bases, leaving 10 bases not matched to a gene. The DNA of the CDR3 is TGTGCCTGGAGGTTAGACAGGGAAGCGAAGACCCAGTACTTC. Its translation is CAWRLDREAKTQYF.

The chain recombines TRBV7-9 with TRBJ2-3, with TRBD2 matching 9 bases. Germline CDR1 and CDR2: SEHNR and FQNEAQ (reference sequence). The ends lost 6 bases at V and 6 bases at J; junction bases unmatched: 7. This CDR3 spans 14 amino acids. The CDR3 bases are TGTGCCAGCAGTCCCAGCGGGGGGAGCGATACGCAGTATTTT. It yields the protein CASSPSGGSDTQYF. Looking up the rest from reference TRBV7-9 and TRBJ2-3 gives the full variable domain: DTGVSQNPRHKITKRGQNVTFRCDPISEHNRLYWYRQTLGQGPEFLTYFQNEAQLEKSRLLSDRFSAERPKGSFSTLEIQRTEQGDSAMYLCASSPSGGSDTQYFGPGTRLTVL.

CDR3 coding DNA: TGTGCCAGCAGCTTATTAGTGCTGGGACAGGGGTCGCTGTTTTTT. It specifies CASSLLVLGQGSLFF. This sequence joins TRBV7-2 and TRBJ2-2; TRBD1 aligns across 10 bases. Trimming removed 2 bases from V and 13 bases from J; junction bases left unmatched: 10. The CDR3 has 15 residues. Looked up from germline, CDR1 is SGHTA and CDR2 is FQGNSA. The full variable domain, its missing parts supplied by reference TRBV7-2 and TRBJ2-2, is GAGVSQSPSNKVTEKGKDVELRCDPISGHTALYWYRQSLGQGLEFLIYFQGNSAPDKSGLPSDRFSAERTGGSVSTLTIQRTQQEDSAVYLCASSLLVLGQGSLFFGEGSRLTVL.

V and J are TRBV7-9 and TRBJ2-7; D may be TRBD1 (6 bases). This CDR3 comprises 14 residues. Trimming removed 5 bases from V and 0 bases from J, with 11 bases in between. Germline V gene sequence: CDR1 SEHNR, CDR2 FQNEAQ (reference sequence). The CDR3 is CASSAGQSSYEQYF. As DNA, the CDR3 is TGTGCCAGCAGCGCCGGACAGAGCTCCTACGAGCAGTACTTC.

The chain has TRBV20-1 and TRBJ1-3; the D gene is possibly TRBD1 (6 bases). V was cut by 3 bases and J by 0 bases, with 9 bases left in between. Per the germline V gene, CDR1 is DFQATT and CDR2 is SNEGSKA (reference sequence). This CDR3 comprises 14 residues. For the CDR3, the DNA is TGCAGTGCTAGTGGACAGAACTCTGGAAACACCATATATTTT. This encodes CSASGQNSGNTIYF.

The rearrangement joins TRBV5-5 to TRBJ2-3; 14 bases are shared with TRBD2. Germline loops: CDR1 SGHKS, CDR2 YYEKEE (reference sequence). The CDR3 is 16 amino acids. V gave up 4 bases and J gave up 3 bases; unmatched junction bases: 4. CDR3 loop: CASSLTSGGGTDTQYF. The CDR3 coding sequence is TGTGCCAGCAGCCTGACTAGCGGGGGGGGAACAGATACGCAGTATTTT.

CDR3: CASTWDRYEKLFF. The CDR3 DNA sequence: TGTGCCAGCACCTGGGACAGATATGAAAAACTGTTTTTT. The V gene is TRBV12-3 or TRBV12-4, the J gene TRBJ1-4; 7 bases are a match to TRBD1. V trimming: 7 bases; J trimming: 6 bases; junction bases outside the gene matches: 5. This CDR3 is 13 amino acids long.

The chain carries TRBV7-2 and TRBJ1-1; D is unclear. The CDR3 is 14 amino acids. The germline V gene has CDR1 SGHTA and CDR2 FQGNSA. Trimming took 1 base from V and 1 from J, leaving 7 bases between them. The CDR3 coding sequence is TGTGCCAGCAGCTTAGACAGACAGAACACTGAAGCTTTCTTT. Translating gives CASSLDRQNTEAFF.

The chain carries TRBV6-5 and TRBJ1-6; 7 bases map to TRBD1. The V segment lost 6 bases and the J segment 9 bases; nucleotides outside the gene matches: 11. The length of the CDR3 is 15 residues. From germline, CDR1 is MNHEY and CDR2 SVGAGI. The DNA for the CDR3 is TGTGCCAGCAGAGACCAGACAGGGAGCGCTTCACCCCTCCACTTT. This codes for CASRDQTGSASPLHF.

This chain connects TRBV5-5 to TRBJ1-2; D perhaps matches TRBD1 (5 bases). CDR1 and CDR2 (germline): SGHKS, YYEKEE (reference sequence). The CDR3 totals 15 residues. With 0 bases removed from V and 3 bases from J, the gap between germline ends came to 12 bases. The CDR3 DNA follows: TGTGCCAGCAGCTTGGAGACCCAGGGTCACTATGGCTACACCTTC. Its protein product is CASSLETQGHYGYTF.

The V and J genes are TRBV7-3 and TRBJ2-1, with D possibly matching TRBD2 (6 bases). CDR1 and CDR2 from the germline V gene are SGHTA and FQGTGA. This CDR3 is built from 15 residues. Trimming pared 1 base from V and 7 bases from J, leaving 14 bases between. Here the CDR3 reads CASSLNGFAGNEQFF. The CDR3 bases are TGTGCCAGCAGCTTAAACGGATTTGCGGGAAATGAGCAGTTCTTC.

CDR3: CASSSGQPQETQYF. DNA for the CDR3: TGTGCCAGCAGCTCGGGACAGCCCCAAGAGACCCAGTACTTC. This chain joins TRBV7-3 and TRBJ2-5; TRBD1 matches 7 bases. CDR3 length: 14 residues. Unmatched junction bases numbered 3, after V lost 4 bases and J lost 1 base. Germline CDR1 SGHTA, CDR2 FQGTGA.

The V gene is TRBV20-1, the J gene TRBJ2-5, with D uncertain. Germline lookup yields CDR1 DFQATT and CDR2 SNEGSKA (reference sequence). This CDR3 has 12 residues. Trimming shortened V by 3 bases and J by 1 base, and 6 bases separated the two germline ends. The CDR3 protein is CSASRFQETQYF. The CDR3 nucleotides are TGCAGTGCTAGTCGGTTCCAAGAGACCCAGTACTTC.

In this sample, this clone turned up once. The CDR3 DNA follows: TGCGCCAGCAGCCAAGATTGGGCCACCGGGGAGCTGTTTTTT. Its protein product is CASSQDWATGELFF. The chain employs TRBV4-3 and TRBJ2-2; D ambiguous. V gave up 0 bases and J gave up 4 bases, with 6 bases separating them. In germline, CDR1 is LGHNA, CDR2 YSLEER. The CDR3 has 14 residues.

V is TRBV30 and J is TRBJ2-7; 7 nucleotides line up with TRBD1. Germline CDR1 GTSNPN, CDR2 SVGIG (reference sequence). With V trimmed by 5 bases and J by 3 bases, 7 bases remained unmatched. The CDR3 covers 13 residues. The CDR3 here is CAWGRGLGYEQYF. The CDR3 DNA is TGTGCCTGGGGAAGGGGGCTAGGCTACGAGCAGTACTTC.

Note on this clone: This same CDR3 is encoded by further DNA sequences in the sample. The chain couples TRBV18 to TRBJ2-7, with D unresolved. The CDR3 sequence is 12 residues long. CDR1 and CDR2 from the germline V gene are KGHSH and LQKENI. V was clipped by 3 bases and J by 5 bases, with 8 bases between them. The chain's CDR3 is CASSPTSDEQYF. CDR3 bases: TGTGCCAGCTCACCGACTTCGGACGAGCAGTACTTC.

The V call is TRBV24-1, the J call TRBJ2-1; TRBD2 aligns across 8 bases. The CDR3 totals 15 residues. Germline loops: CDR1 KGHDR, CDR2 SFDVKD. Unmatched junction bases numbered 6, after V lost 2 bases and J lost 7 bases. The CDR3 nucleotides are TGTGCCACCAGTGATTGGGCTAGCGGGTTGAATGAGCAGTTCTTC. Encoded protein: CATSDWASGLNEQFF.

The V gene is TRBV7-2, the J gene TRBJ1-5; unclear D gene. The CDR3 length is 15 residues. Between the trimmed V and J ends, which lost 0 bases and 7 bases, there was a span of 13 bases. CDR1 SGHTA and CDR2 FQGNSA come from the germline V gene. In nucleotides, the CDR3 is TGTGCCAGCAGCTTAGCCGACCTCCCCGGGCAGCCCCAGCATTTT. It encodes CASSLADLPGQPQHF.

The chain combines TRBV19 with TRBJ1-1, with 11 bases identical to TRBD1. This CDR3 region has 14 residues. Per the germline V gene, CDR1 is LNHDA and CDR2 is SQIVND (reference sequence). V lost 10 bases to trimming and J lost 5 bases; unmatched junction nucleotides: 9. CDR3 in amino acids: CATSDRGRRTEAFF. The CDR3 DNA reads as TGTGCCACTTCGGACAGGGGGCGACGGACTGAAGCTTTCTTT.

The CDR3 reads CASSLDNYNEQFF. Here the CDR3 DNA reads TGTGCCAGCAGTCTCGACAACTACAATGAGCAGTTCTTC. This rearrangement joins TRBV6-5 to TRBJ2-1; D gene unclear. Germline values: CDR1 MNHEY, CDR2 SVGAGI. V gave up 5 bases and J gave up 3 bases, with 8 bases separating them. The CDR3 has 13 residues.